One sample yielded the 4 T cell receptor beta chains listed below, sequenced in a study of blood T cell repertoires in COVID-19. Measured with immunoSEQ multiplex PCR; TCRdb has only the in-frame clones, and not every one. The sample shows 150,000 or so clones, approximately 85% of them seen only once. Sequencing was done on a sample of peripheral blood. These receptors were collected from a woman aged 55-69 years with COVID-19, enrolled during active disease.

This clone was observed a few times. This sequence joins TRBV18 and TRBJ2-7; D is perhaps TRBD1 (7 bases). There are 15 residues in the CDR3. V was cut by 4 bases and J by 5 bases, with 18 bases left in between. CDR1 and CDR2 (germline): KGHSH, LQKENI. The CDR3 sequence is CASSLRGQASDEQYF. DNA of the CDR3: TGTGCCAGCTCACTTAGAGGACAGGCTAGCGACGAGCAGTACTTC.

The rearrangement joins TRBV5-1 to TRBJ1-4; a possible D gene is TRBD1 (5 bases). The CDR3 consists of 15 residues. The V and J ends lost 4 bases and 4 bases respectively, with 14 bases between them. CDR1 is SGHRS, CDR2 YFSETQ, per germline. CDR3 region: CASSTMGPDNEKLFF. The CDR3, as DNA: TGCGCCAGCAGCACCATGGGGCCCGATAATGAAAAACTGTTTTTT.

The V and J genes are TRBV25-1 and TRBJ2-3; D may be TRBD2 (7 bases). CDR1 and CDR2 from the germline V gene are MGHDK and SYGVNS. V was shortened by 7 bases and J by 1 base, with 15 bases between the two germline ends. CDR3 length: 15 amino acids. Written as DNA, the CDR3 is TGTGCCAGCACCCCTCGGGGGGCTGGCACAGATACGCAGTATTTT. Translating gives CASTPRGAGTDTQYF. Supplemented by reference TRBV25-1 and TRBJ2-3, the full variable domain reads EADIYQTPRYLVIGTGKKITLECSQTMGHDKMYWYQQDPGMELHLIHYSYGVNSTEKGDLSSESTVSRIRTEHFPLTLESARPSHTSQYLCASTPRGAGTDTQYFGPGTRLTVL.

The gene calls are TRBV4-1 and TRBJ2-5, with D possibly being TRBD1 (6 bases). The V gene's germline CDR1 is MGHRA and CDR2 YSYEKL. The V and J ends lost 1 base and 0 bases respectively, with 18 bases between them. The CDR3 length is 18 residues. The CDR3, as DNA: TGCGCCAGCAGCCAAGGGGTTCCCCCGAGGGGGAACCAAGAGACCCAGTACTTC. Translating gives CASSQGVPPRGNQETQYF.